This TCR beta chain is drawn from a study of T-cell reconstitution after alpha-beta-depleted transplantation in children. Study results and limitations: Once a year had passed after transplant, T-cell counts and diversity came mostly from newly produced T cells. At around two months after transplant, the alpha-beta T cells were reportedly derived from several hundred expanded clones that came from non-depleted graft cells. Surviving recipient T cells and thymic progenitors underlay high day-60 TCRbeta diversity in some patients.

This sample's TCRbeta library carried unique molecular identifier barcodes. TCRdb reprocessed the PCR reads via MiXCR and lists one record per CDR3 protein. The sample lists about 900,000 distinct CDR3 sequences, 25% to 35% seen once, with 25% to 35% in the top ten. The CDR3 spans 15 residues. Germline V gene lookup returns CDR1 MNHEY and CDR2 SMNVEV (reference sequence). V lost 2 bases and J lost 5, with 15 bases in between. As concerns this clonotype: Its antigen remains unknown.

The receptor was isolated from a boy less than two years old who had a stem cell transplant for SCID, so the T cells may come from the graft donor. The V and J genes are TRBV27 and TRBJ2-5, with TRBD2 as a possible D gene (5 bases). Sequencing was performed on PBMCs, mostly from graft donor cells, taken 360 days after TCRalphabeta/CD19-depleted stem cell transplant. CDR3 protein: CASSLRGLSSETQYF. For the CDR3, the DNA is TGTGCCAGCAGTTTACGAGGGCTGTCCAGTGAGACCCAGTACTTC.